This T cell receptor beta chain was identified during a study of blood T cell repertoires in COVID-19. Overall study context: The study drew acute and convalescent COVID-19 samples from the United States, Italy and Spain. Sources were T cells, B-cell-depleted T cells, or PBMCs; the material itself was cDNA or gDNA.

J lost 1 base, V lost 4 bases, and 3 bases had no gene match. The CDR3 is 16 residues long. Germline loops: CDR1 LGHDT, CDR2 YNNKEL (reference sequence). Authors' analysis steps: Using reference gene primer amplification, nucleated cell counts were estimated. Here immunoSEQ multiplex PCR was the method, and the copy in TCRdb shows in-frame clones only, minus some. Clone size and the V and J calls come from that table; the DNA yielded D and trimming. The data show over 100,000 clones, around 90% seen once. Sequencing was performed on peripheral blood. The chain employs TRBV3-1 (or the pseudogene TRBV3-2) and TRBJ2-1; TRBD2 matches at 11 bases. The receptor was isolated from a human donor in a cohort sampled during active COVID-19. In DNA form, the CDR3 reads TGTGCCAGCAGCCCTAGCGGGAGGTCATCCTACAATGAGCAGTTCTTC. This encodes CASSPSGRSSYNEQFF.